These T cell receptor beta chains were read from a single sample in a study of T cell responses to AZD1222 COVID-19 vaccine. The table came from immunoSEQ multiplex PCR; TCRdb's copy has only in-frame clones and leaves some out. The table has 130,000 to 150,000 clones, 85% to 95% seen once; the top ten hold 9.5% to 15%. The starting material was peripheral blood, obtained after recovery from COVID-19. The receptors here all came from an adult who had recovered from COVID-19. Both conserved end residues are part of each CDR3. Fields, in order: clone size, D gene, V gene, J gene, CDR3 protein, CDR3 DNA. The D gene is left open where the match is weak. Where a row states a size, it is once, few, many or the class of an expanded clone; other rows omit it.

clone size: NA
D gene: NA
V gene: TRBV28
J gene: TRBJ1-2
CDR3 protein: CASSLRISYGYTF
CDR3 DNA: TGTGCCAGCAGTTTAAGAATAAGCTATGGCTACACCTTC

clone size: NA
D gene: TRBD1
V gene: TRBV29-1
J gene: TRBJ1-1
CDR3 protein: CSVPGTADTEAFF
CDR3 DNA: TGCAGCGTACCCGGGACAGCAGACACTGAAGCTTTCTTT

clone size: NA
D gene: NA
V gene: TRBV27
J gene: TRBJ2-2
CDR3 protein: CASSPGTLANTGELFF
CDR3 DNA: TGTGCCAGCAGTCCGGGGACGTTAGCGAACACCGGGGAGCTGTTTTTT

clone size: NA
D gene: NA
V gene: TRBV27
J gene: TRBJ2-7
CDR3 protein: CASSQQQGYEQYF
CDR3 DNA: TGTGCCAGCAGTCAGCAACAGGGTTACGAGCAGTACTTC

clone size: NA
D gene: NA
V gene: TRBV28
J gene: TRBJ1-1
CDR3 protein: CASSRGAPTEAFF
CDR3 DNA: TGTGCCAGCAGCCGGGGGGCCCCCACTGAAGCTTTCTTT

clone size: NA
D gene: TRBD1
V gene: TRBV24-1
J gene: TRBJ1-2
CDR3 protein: CATQPGQGTNYGYTF
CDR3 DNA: TGTGCCACCCAGCCTGGACAGGGAACTAACTATGGCTACACCTTC

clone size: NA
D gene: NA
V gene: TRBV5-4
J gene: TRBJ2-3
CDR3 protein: CASSLMRDTQYF
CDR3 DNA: TGTGCCAGCAGCTTGATGAGAGATACGCAGTATTTT

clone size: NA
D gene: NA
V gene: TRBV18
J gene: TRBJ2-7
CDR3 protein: CASSPQKDIYEQYF
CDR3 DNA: TGTGCCAGCTCACCGCAAAAGGACATCTACGAGCAGTACTTC

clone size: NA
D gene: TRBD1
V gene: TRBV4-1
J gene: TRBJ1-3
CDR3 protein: CASSQLGKTGAVMNTIYF
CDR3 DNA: TGCGCCAGCAGCCAACTGGGAAAGACAGGGGCTGTTATGAACACCATATATTTT

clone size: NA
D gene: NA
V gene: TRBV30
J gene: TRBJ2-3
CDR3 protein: CAWIHGGLAGTDTQYF
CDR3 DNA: TGTGCCTGGATCCATGGGGGGCTAGCGGGCACAGATACGCAGTATTTT

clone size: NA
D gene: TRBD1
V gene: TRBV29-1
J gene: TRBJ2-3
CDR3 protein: CSADRGIADTQYF
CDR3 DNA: TGCAGCGCTGACAGGGGAATTGCAGATACGCAGTATTTT

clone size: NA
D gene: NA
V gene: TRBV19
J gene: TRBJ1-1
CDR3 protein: CASRDTGNTEAFF
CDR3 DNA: TGTGCCAGTAGGGACACCGGGAACACTGAAGCTTTCTTT

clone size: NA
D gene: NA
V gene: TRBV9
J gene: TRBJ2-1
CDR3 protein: CASSVEPWRPNEQFF
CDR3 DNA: TGTGCCAGCAGCGTAGAGCCTTGGCGGCCCAATGAGCAGTTCTTC

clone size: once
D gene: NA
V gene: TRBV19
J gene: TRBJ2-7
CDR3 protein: CASRDYGGIEVRDSYEQYF
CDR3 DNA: TGTGCCAGTAGGGATTATGGGGGTATTGAGGTGCGGGATTCCTACGAGCAGTACTTC

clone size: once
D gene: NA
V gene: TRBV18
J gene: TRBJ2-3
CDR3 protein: CASSRGTSRTDTQYF
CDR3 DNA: TGTGCCAGCTCACGAGGGACCTCGCGCACAGATACGCAGTATTTT

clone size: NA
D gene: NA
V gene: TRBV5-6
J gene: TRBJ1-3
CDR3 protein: CASSPAYRASGNTIYF
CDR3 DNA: TGTGCCAGCAGCCCCGCTTACAGGGCCTCTGGAAACACCATATATTTT

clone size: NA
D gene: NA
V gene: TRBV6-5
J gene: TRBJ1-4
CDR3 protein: CASIPGQDNEKLFF
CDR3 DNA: TGTGCCAGCATCCCCGGCCAAGATAATGAAAAACTGTTTTTT

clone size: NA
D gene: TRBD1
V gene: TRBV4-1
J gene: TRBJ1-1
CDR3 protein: CASSTGVTEAFF
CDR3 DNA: TGCGCCAGCAGCACAGGGGTCACTGAAGCTTTCTTT

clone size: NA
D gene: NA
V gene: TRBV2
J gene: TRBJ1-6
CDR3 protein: CASSEPLYNSPLHF
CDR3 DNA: TGTGCCAGCAGTGAACCCTTATATAATTCACCCCTCCACTTT

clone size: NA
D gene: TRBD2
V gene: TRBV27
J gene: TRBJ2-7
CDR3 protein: CASKGVAGRYEQYF
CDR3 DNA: TGTGCCAGCAAGGGGGTAGCGGGAAGGTACGAGCAGTACTTC

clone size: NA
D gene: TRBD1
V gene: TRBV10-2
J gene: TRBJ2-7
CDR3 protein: CATRIRDRAYEQYF
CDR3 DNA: TGCGCCACCCGGATCAGGGACAGGGCCTACGAGCAGTACTTC

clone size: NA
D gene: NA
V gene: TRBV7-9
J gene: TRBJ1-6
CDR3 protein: CASSLQGMNSPLHF
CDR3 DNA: TGTGCCAGCAGCTTACAGGGGATGAATTCACCCCTCCACTTT

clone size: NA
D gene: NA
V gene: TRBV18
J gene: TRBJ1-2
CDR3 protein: CASSRATGSGYTF
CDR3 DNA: TGTGCCAGCTCACGAGCGACAGGCTCTGGCTACACCTTC

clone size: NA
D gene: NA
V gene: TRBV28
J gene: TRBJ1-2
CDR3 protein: CASSLLKGGAGYTF
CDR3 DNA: TGTGCCAGCAGTTTATTAAAAGGGGGGGCTGGCTACACCTTC

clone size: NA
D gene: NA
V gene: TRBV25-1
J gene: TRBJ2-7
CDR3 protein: CASSEGASYEQYF
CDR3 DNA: TGTGCCAGCAGTGAAGGGGCAAGCTACGAGCAGTACTTC

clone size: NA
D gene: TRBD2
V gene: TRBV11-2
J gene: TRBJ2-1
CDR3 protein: CASSLALTSGRNNEQFF
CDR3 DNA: TGTGCCAGCAGTCTAGCCCTGACTAGCGGACGTAACAATGAGCAGTTCTTC

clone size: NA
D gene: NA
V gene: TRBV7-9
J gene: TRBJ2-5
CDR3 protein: CASSLEAGVVRETQYF
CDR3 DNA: TGTGCCAGCAGCTTAGAGGCAGGGGTGGTGAGGGAGACCCAGTACTTC

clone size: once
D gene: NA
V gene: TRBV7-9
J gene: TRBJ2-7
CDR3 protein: CASSPVGGARGLEQYF
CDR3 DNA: TGTGCCAGCAGCCCGGTAGGGGGGGCCAGGGGGCTCGAGCAGTACTTC

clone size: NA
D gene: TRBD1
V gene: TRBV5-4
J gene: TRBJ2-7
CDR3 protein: CASTRDSGNEQYF
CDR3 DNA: TGTGCCAGCACCCGGGACAGCGGAAACGAGCAGTACTTC

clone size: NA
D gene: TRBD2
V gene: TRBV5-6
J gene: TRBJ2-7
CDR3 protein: CASSPGLAGGKFSYEQYF
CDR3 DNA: TGTGCCAGCAGCCCGGGACTAGCGGGAGGGAAGTTCTCCTACGAGCAGTACTTC

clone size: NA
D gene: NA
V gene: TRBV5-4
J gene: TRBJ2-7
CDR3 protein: CASSLDPGDYEQYF
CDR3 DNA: TGTGCCAGCAGCTTGGACCCCGGGGACTACGAGCAGTACTTC

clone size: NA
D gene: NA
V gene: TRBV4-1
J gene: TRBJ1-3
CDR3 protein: CASSQGHSGNTIYF
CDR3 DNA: TGCGCCAGCAGCCAGGGACATTCTGGAAACACCATATATTTT

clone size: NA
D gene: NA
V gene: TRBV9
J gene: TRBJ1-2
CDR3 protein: CASSVRDTLPHRGYTF
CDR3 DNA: TGTGCCAGCAGCGTAAGGGATACTCTCCCCCATCGAGGCTACACCTTC

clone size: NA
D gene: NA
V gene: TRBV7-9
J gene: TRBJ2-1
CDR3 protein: CASSLRGVEQFF
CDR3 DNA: TGTGCCAGCAGCTTACGCGGGGTCGAGCAGTTCTTC

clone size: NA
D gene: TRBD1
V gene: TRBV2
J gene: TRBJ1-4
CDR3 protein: CASAGTDNEKLFF
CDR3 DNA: TGTGCCAGCGCCGGGACAGATAATGAAAAACTGTTTTTT

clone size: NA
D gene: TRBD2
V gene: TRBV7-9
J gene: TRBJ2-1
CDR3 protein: CASSRTTLAGGPNEQFF
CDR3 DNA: TGTGCCAGCAGCCGCACTACACTAGCGGGAGGGCCCAATGAGCAGTTCTTC

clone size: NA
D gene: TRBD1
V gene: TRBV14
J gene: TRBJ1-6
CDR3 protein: CASSTATGEISPLHF
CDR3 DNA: TGTGCCAGCAGCACAGCTACAGGGGAGATCTCACCCCTCCACTTT

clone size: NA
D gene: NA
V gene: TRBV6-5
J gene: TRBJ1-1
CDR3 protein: CASSPGFHTEAFF
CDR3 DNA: TGTGCCAGCAGCCCGGGATTTCACACTGAAGCTTTCTTT

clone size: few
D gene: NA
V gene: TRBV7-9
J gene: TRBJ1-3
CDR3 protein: CASSSGLTGNTIYF
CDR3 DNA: TGTGCCAGCAGCTCGGGACTTACTGGAAACACCATATATTTT

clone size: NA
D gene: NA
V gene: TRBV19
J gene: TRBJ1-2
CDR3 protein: CASSIDGGQNYGYTF
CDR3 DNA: TGTGCCAGTAGTATAGATGGTGGACAGAACTATGGCTACACCTTC

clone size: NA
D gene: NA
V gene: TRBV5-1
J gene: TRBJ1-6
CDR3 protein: CASSLEGFNSPLHF
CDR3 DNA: TGCGCCAGCAGCTTGGAGGGCTTTAATTCACCCCTCCACTTT

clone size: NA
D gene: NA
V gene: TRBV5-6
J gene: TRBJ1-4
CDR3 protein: CASTSPGPDEKLFF
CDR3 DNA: TGTGCCAGCACCTCGCCGGGACCCGATGAAAAACTGTTTTTT

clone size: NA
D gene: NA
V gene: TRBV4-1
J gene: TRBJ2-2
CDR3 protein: CASSQAPTRLNTGELFF
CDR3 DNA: TGCGCCAGCAGCCAGGCCCCAACTAGACTCAACACCGGGGAGCTGTTTTTT

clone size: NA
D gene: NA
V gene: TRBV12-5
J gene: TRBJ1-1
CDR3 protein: CASGLGQMNTEAFF
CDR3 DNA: TGTGCTAGTGGTTTGGGACAGATGAACACTGAAGCTTTCTTT

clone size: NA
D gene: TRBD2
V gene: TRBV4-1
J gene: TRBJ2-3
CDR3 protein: CASSQGLAGAQTQYF
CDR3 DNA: TGCGCCAGCAGCCAAGGACTAGCGGGAGCCCAAACGCAGTATTTT

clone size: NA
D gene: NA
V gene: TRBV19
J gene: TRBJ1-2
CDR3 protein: CASSIPAEANYGYTF
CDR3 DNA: TGTGCCAGTAGTATCCCCGCGGAGGCGAACTATGGCTACACCTTC

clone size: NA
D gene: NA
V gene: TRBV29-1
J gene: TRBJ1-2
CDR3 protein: CSVDSGDNWGYTF
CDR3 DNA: TGCAGCGTTGACTCCGGGGACAATTGGGGCTACACCTTC

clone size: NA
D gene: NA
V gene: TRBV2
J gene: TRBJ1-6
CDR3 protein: CASSERENADNSPLHF
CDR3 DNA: TGTGCCAGCAGTGAACGGGAAAATGCGGATAATTCACCCCTCCACTTT

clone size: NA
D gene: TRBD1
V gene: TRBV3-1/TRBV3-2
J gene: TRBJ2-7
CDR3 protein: CASSQYRGVYEQYF
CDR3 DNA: TGTGCCAGCAGCCAATACAGGGGAGTTTACGAGCAGTACTTC

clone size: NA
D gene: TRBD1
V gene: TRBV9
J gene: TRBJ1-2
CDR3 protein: CASFGRGQNYGYTF
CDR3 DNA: TGTGCCAGCTTCGGACGGGGACAGAACTATGGCTACACCTTC

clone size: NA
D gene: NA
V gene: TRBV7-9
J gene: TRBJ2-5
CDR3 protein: CASSRITRLQETQYF
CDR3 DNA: TGTGCCAGCAGCCGTATTACTAGGCTCCAAGAGACCCAGTACTTC

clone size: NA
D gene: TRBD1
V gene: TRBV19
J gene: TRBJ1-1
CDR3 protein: CASSIDKGARTEAFF
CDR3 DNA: TGTGCCAGTAGTATTGACAAGGGGGCGCGGACTGAAGCTTTCTTT

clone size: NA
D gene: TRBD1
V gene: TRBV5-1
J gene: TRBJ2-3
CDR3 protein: CASSLQGADTQYF
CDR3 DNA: TGCGCCAGCAGCTTGCAGGGGGCAGATACGCAGTATTTT

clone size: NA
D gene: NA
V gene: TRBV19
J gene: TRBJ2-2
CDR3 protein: CASTVRGNTGELFF
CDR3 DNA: TGTGCCAGTACCGTGAGAGGGAACACCGGGGAGCTGTTTTTT

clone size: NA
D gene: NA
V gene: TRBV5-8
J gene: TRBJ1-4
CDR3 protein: CASIHLLRRANEKLFF
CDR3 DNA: TGTGCCAGCATCCACCTCTTGAGGCGGGCTAATGAAAAACTGTTTTTT

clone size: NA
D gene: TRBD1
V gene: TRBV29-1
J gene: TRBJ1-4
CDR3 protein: CSAGGTGGGEKLFF
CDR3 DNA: TGCAGCGCTGGCGGGACAGGGGGCGGTGAAAAACTGTTTTTT

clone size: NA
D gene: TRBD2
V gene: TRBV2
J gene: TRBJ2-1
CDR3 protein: CASSEGTSGAVGFF
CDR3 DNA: TGTGCCAGCAGTGAAGGGACTAGCGGGGCGGTGGGGTTCTTC

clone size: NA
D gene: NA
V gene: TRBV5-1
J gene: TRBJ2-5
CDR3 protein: CASSLATGLLQETQYF
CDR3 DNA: TGCGCCAGCAGCTTGGCCACAGGGCTACTCCAAGAGACCCAGTACTTC

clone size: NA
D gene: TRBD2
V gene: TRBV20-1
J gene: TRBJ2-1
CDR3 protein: CSASFRGLAGGYNEQFF
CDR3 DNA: TGCAGTGCTAGTTTCAGAGGACTAGCGGGAGGTTACAATGAGCAGTTCTTC

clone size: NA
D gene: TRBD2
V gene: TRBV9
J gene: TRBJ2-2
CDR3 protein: CASSVAASGGTGELFF
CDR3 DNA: TGTGCCAGCAGCGTAGCGGCTAGCGGAGGGACCGGGGAGCTGTTTTTT